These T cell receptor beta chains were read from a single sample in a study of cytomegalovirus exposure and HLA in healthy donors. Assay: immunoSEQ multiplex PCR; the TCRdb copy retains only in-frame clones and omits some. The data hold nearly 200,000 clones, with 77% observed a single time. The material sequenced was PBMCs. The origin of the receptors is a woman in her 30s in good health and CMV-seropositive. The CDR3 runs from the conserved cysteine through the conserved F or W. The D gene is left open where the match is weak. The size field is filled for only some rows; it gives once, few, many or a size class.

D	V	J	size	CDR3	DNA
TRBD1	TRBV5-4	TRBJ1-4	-	CASSRGQLVGEKLFF	TGTGCCAGCAGCCGGGGACAGCTGGTCGGTGAAAAACTGTTTTTT
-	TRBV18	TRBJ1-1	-	CASSQVAPGTEAFF	TGTGCCAGCTCACAAGTAGCACCGGGCACTGAAGCTTTCTTT
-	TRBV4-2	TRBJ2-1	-	CASSLGPAGEQFF	TGTGCCAGCAGCCTCGGACCCGCGGGTGAGCAGTTCTTC
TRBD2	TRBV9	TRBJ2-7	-	CASSRNVAGGNYEQYF	TGTGCCAGCAGCAGAAACGTAGCGGGAGGGAACTACGAGCAGTACTTC
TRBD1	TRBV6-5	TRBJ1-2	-	CASSYWPGQGMGGYTF	TGTGCCAGCAGTTACTGGCCGGGACAGGGAATGGGTGGCTACACCTTC
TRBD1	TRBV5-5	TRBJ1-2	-	CASSLSYRDRVDNYGYTF	TGTGCCAGCAGCTTGTCCTACCGGGACAGGGTAGACAACTATGGCTACACCTTC
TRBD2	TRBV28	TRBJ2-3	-	CASSPSGRATDTQYF	TGTGCCAGCAGTCCCAGCGGGAGGGCTACAGATACGCAGTATTTT
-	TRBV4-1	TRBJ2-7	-	CASSPRGGTYEQYF	TGCGCCAGCAGCCCTCGGGGAGGAACCTACGAGCAGTACTTC
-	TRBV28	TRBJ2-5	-	CASSPTILRETQYF	TGTGCCAGCAGTCCGACAATCCTCAGGGAGACCCAGTACTTC
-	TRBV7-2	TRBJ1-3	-	CASSPRTARTGNTIYF	TGTGCCAGCAGCCCAAGGACAGCAAGGACGGGAAACACCATATATTTT
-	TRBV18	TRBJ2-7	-	CASSRHPFDSEQYF	TGTGCCAGCTCACGCCACCCTTTCGACAGCGAGCAGTACTTC
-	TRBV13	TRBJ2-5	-	CASSLERDGLLREQYF	TGTGCCAGCAGCTTAGAGAGGGACGGTCTGCTTCGGGAGCAGTACTTC
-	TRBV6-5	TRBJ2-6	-	CASGSSGLGANVLTF	TGTGCCAGCGGATCATCTGGGCTTGGGGCCAACGTCCTGACTTTC
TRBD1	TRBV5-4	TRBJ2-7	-	CASSRDRGEYEQYF	TGTGCCAGCAGTCGGGACAGGGGGGAGTACGAGCAGTACTTC
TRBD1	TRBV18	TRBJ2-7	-	CASSLQGQGVYEQYF	TGTGCCAGCTCACTCCAAGGACAGGGAGTGTACGAGCAGTACTTC
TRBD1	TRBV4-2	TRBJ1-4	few	CASSHNVGTGDEKLFF	TGTGCCAGCAGCCACAACGTTGGGACAGGGGATGAAAAACTGTTTTTT
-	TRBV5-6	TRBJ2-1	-	CASSLFLGPAENEQFF	TGTGCCAGCAGCTTATTTCTCGGCCCCGCGGAGAATGAGCAGTTCTTC
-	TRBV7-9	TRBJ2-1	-	CASSFENEQFF	TGTGCCAGCAGCTTTGAGAATGAGCAGTTCTTC
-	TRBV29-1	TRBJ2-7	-	CSVGGGGHPYEQYF	TGCAGCGTTGGTGGCGGGGGCCATCCCTACGAGCAGTACTTC
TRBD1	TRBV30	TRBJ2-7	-	CAWGVKDRDYEQYF	TGTGCCTGGGGTGTAAAGGACAGGGACTACGAGCAGTACTTC
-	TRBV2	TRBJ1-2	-	CASRRHLNYGYTF	TGTGCCAGCAGGCGACACCTTAACTATGGCTACACCTTC
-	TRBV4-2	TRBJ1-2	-	CASSQGGGVDYGYTF	TGTGCCAGCAGCCAAGGTGGGGGCGTGGACTATGGCTACACCTTC
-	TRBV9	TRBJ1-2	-	CASSARDTKEGYTF	TGTGCCAGCAGCGCAAGGGACACCAAGGAGGGCTACACCTTC
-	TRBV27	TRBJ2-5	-	CASSSQGAGRETQYF	TGTGCCAGCAGTTCACAGGGAGCGGGAAGAGAGACCCAGTACTTC
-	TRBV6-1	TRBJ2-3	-	CASSDRGLTDTQYF	TGTGCCAGCAGTGACCGGGGGTTAACAGATACGCAGTATTTT
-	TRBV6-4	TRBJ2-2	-	CASSDSVANTGELFF	TGTGCCAGCAGTGACTCGGTAGCGAACACCGGGGAGCTGTTTTTT
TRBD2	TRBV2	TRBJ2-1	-	CLRGVWRGGNPYNEQFF	TGCCTCCGAGGGGTCTGGCGGGGGGGCAACCCCTACAATGAGCAGTTCTTC
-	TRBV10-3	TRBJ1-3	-	CATEEGSGNTIYF	TGTGCCACTGAGGAGGGTTCTGGAAACACCATATATTTT
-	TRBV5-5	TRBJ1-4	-	CASSLAVYSGEGVEKLFF	TGTGCCAGCAGCTTGGCCGTTTACTCAGGGGAAGGAGTAGAAAAACTGTTTTTT